Below are 10 T cell receptor beta chains sequenced from a single sample in a study of chemoradiotherapy in HPV16-positive cancers. Method: immunoSEQ multiplex PCR; TCRdb's copy keeps in-frame clones and lacks some. The table records about 53,000 clones, more than 90% of them present only once. The material sequenced was blood, taken from a patient who underwent chemoradiotherapy. The receptor source for this set is a human donor with HPV-associated anogenital cancer.

This chain connects TRBV7-2 to TRBJ1-5; 9 bases match TRBD1. The germline V gene encodes CDR1 SGHTA and CDR2 FQGNSA. CDR3 length: 15 amino acids. The V segment lost 5 bases and the J segment 3 bases; nucleotides outside the gene matches: 5. The CDR3 here is CASSERTGDNQPQHF. DNA of the CDR3: TGTGCCAGCAGCGAACGGACAGGGGACAATCAGCCCCAGCATTTT.

The rearrangement joins TRBV6-6 to TRBJ1-2, with 10 bases matching TRBD1. CDR1 MNHNY and CDR2 SVGAGI come from the germline V gene (reference sequence). Losses at the gene ends were 7 bases for V and 7 bases for J; bases not matched to a gene: 3. There are 12 residues in the CDR3. The CDR3 DNA reads as TGTGCCAGCACCGGGACAGGGGCTGGCTACACCTTC. It yields the protein CASTGTGAGYTF.

The gene calls are TRBV5-1 and TRBJ1-2, with unresolved D. The germline V and J ends were trimmed by 1 base and 1 base, with 5 bases remaining between them. This CDR3 spans 13 amino acids. CDR1 and CDR2 (germline): SGHRS, YFSETQ. CDR3 nucleotide sequence: TGCGCCAGCAGCTTGACCCTTAACTATGGCTACACCTTC. Amino acids: CASSLTLNYGYTF.

The V and J genes are TRBV5-8 and TRBJ1-5; unclear D gene. The CDR3 spans 14 residues. V was pared by 2 bases and J by 3 bases, with 9 bases between. In germline, CDR1 is SGHTS, CDR2 YDEGEE. The CDR3 loop is CASSFDGANQPQHF. The CDR3 region has the DNA TGTGCCAGCAGCTTCGACGGTGCCAATCAGCCCCAGCATTTT.

About this clone: Mismatch with germline at one junction end may stem from a read error. The chain joins TRBV2 to TRBJ2-3, with D uncertain. Germline CDR1 reads SNHLY; CDR2 reads FYNNEI. This CDR3 is built from 11 residues. CDR3 residues: CASSELGRQNF. CDR3 nucleotides: TGTGCCAGCAGTGAGCTGGGCAGGCAGAATTTT.

This clone was seen only a few times. The gene calls are TRBV9 and TRBJ2-3; TRBD2 might be the D (6 bases). Germline-derived CDR1 and CDR2 are SGDLS and YYNGEE. The CDR3 has 14 residues. V gave up 0 bases and J gave up 3 bases, with 8 bases separating them. The CDR3 is CASSVVGGTDTQYF. The CDR3 DNA reads as TGTGCCAGCAGCGTAGTCGGGGGAACAGATACGCAGTATTTT.

This chain links TRBV28 with TRBJ2-7; D possibly corresponds to TRBD1 (6 bases). Looked up from germline, CDR1 is MDHEN and CDR2 is SYDVKM. Deletions cut 5 bases from V and 9 bases from J, with 23 bases between. The CDR3 runs 15 residues. The CDR3 region is CASSLPGTPVAGQYF. The CDR3 DNA sequence: TGTGCCAGCAGTCTCCCCGGGACACCCGTTGCGGGGCAGTACTTC.

A few counts support this clone. The chain recombines TRBV7-8 with TRBJ1-1; a possible D gene is TRBD1 (5 bases). The germline V gene encodes CDR1 SGHVS and CDR2 FQNEAQ. V lost 8 bases and J 1 base, leaving 11 bases between the germline ends. CDR3 length equals 13 residues. The CDR3 loop is CASGIDRNTEAFF. Here the CDR3 DNA reads TGTGCCAGCGGGATTGACAGGAACACTGAAGCTTTCTTT. Drawing the rest from reference TRBV7-8 and TRBJ1-1, the complete variable domain is GAGVSQSPRYKVAKRGQDVALRCDPISGHVSLFWYQQALGQGPEFLTYFQNEAQLDKSGLPSDRFFAERPEGSVSTLKIQRTQQEDSAVYLCASGIDRNTEAFFGQGTRLTVV.

The chain links TRBV7-2 to TRBJ2-5, with 11 bases aligning to TRBD2. V dropped 2 bases and J dropped 5; count of bases not matched to a gene: 10. This CDR3 is built from 17 residues. CDR1 and CDR2 (germline): SGHTA, FQGNSA. The CDR3: CASSLSGLAGGGETQYF. DNA of the CDR3: TGTGCCAGCAGCTTATCCGGGCTAGCGGGAGGTGGGGAGACCCAGTACTTC.

CDR3 DNA: TGTGCCTGGAGTGCACAGGGAGCCGGGGAGCTGTTTTTT. It codes for CAWSAQGAGELFF. This chain uses TRBV30 with TRBJ2-2; D may be TRBD1 (6 bases). V shed 1 base and J shed 6 bases, with 9 bases lying between them. The length of the CDR3 is 13 residues. The germline V gene has CDR1 GTSNPN and CDR2 SVGIG (reference sequence).